This TCR beta chain was recorded in a study of blood T cell repertoires in COVID-19. The CDR3 has 14 residues. Trimming removed 1 base from V and 11 bases from J, with 17 bases in between. Germline CDR1 reads SGHTA; CDR2 reads FQGNSA. This clone showed up just once. In the study's own analysis: Nucleated cell number was recorded as an estimate derived from reference gene primer amplification. Profiled with immunoSEQ multiplex PCR; TCRdb holds only in-frame clones, not every one. V and J calls and clone size follow that table, whereas D and trimming were derived from the DNA. This table has about 200,000 clones, more than 75% appearing once.

The sequenced material came from peripheral blood. The receptor was isolated from a woman between 65 and 79 years old with COVID-19, enrolled during active disease. The V gene is TRBV7-2, the J gene TRBJ1-2; D ambiguous. CDR3 bases: TGTGCCAGCAGCTTAGAGGGTCGAGCGGGCTGGTACACCTTC. Protein product: CASSLEGRAGWYTF.